A single sample is the source of the 8 T cell receptor beta chains below, sequenced in a study of blood T cell repertoires in COVID-19. Clones were sequenced by immunoSEQ multiplex PCR, and TCRdb holds only the in-frame ones, with some missing. The sample carries approximately 240,000 clones, 83% recorded once. The source material was peripheral blood. Source of these receptors: a woman in her thirties with COVID-19, enrolled during active disease.

The chain is built from TRBV9 and TRBJ1-4; D might be TRBD1 (5 bases). Germline CDR1 reads SGDLS; CDR2 reads YYNGEE. This CDR3 is 14 amino acids long. V was clipped by 0 bases and J by 7 bases, with 10 bases between them. The CDR3 nucleotides are TGTGCCAGCAGCGTAGATGGCAGGGCTGAAAAACTGTTTTTT. Translated, it gives CASSVDGRAEKLFF.

The V call is TRBV7-3, the J call TRBJ1-1; 7 nucleotides match TRBD1. There are 15 residues in the CDR3. Germline trimming cut 5 bases from V and 1 base from J; bases unmatched to any gene: 7. Germline loops: CDR1 SGHTA, CDR2 FQGTGA. This chain's CDR3 is CASSPLDRPNTEAFF. CDR3 in DNA: TGTGCCAGCAGCCCCTTGGACAGGCCGAACACTGAAGCTTTCTTT.

V usage is TRBV4-1 and J usage is TRBJ2-7; 10 bases map to TRBD2. The ends lost 0 bases at V and 6 bases at J; junction bases unmatched: 11. Germline V gene data show CDR1 as MGHRA and CDR2 as YSYEKL. The CDR3 runs 17 residues. The CDR3 DNA reads TGCGCCAGCAGCCAAGATAACTCTCTAGCGGGAGTACCCGAGCAGTACTTC. Translating it yields CASSQDNSLAGVPEQYF.

The rearrangement links TRBV27 to TRBJ2-7; possible D gene TRBD1, 5 bases. The germline CDR1 and CDR2 sequences are MNHEY and SMNVEV (reference sequence). This CDR3 has 16 residues. The V end was cut by 5 bases, the J end by 2 bases, with 19 bases between. CDR3 DNA: TGTGCCAGCAGTCGGTCGCAGGGCGAATACACCTACGAGCAGTACTTC. It codes for CASSRSQGEYTYEQYF.

The rearrangement uses TRBV6-5 and TRBJ2-3; tentative D call: TRBD2 (6 bases). Between the trimmed V and J ends, which lost 0 bases and 2 bases, there was a span of 12 bases. Germline V CDR1 and CDR2: MNHEY, SVGAGI. This CDR3 is 16 amino acids long. The DNA of the CDR3 is TGTGCCAGCAGTTACTCGAGAGGAGGGATCACAGATACGCAGTATTTT. It is translated as CASSYSRGGITDTQYF.

The V call is TRBV19, the J call TRBJ2-1, with TRBD1 identical over 9 bases. CDR3 length: 13 residues. CDR1 is LNHDA and CDR2 is SQIVND in the germline V gene (reference sequence). V dropped 3 bases and J dropped 13; count of bases not matched to a gene: 7. CDR3 protein: CASSIGRDRVQFF. In DNA form, the CDR3 reads TGTGCCAGTAGTATCGGTCGGGACAGGGTTCAGTTCTTC. Together with reference TRBV19 and TRBJ2-1, the CDR3 gives the full variable domain: DGGITQSPKYLFRKEGQNVTLSCEQNLNHDAMYWYRQDPGQGLRLIYYSQIVNDFQKGDIAEGYSVSREKKESFPLTVTSAQKNPTAFYLCASSIGRDRVQFFGPGTRLTVL.

The chain recombines TRBV7-2 with TRBJ2-5; 11 bases agree with TRBD2. Trimming cost V 1 base and J 3 bases; bases outside gene matches: 7. The CDR3 runs 17 residues. CDR1 is SGHTA, CDR2 FQGNSA, per germline. The CDR3 is CASSLGVSGGAKETQYF. The CDR3 DNA sequence: TGTGCCAGCAGCTTAGGGGTTAGCGGGGGGGCCAAAGAGACCCAGTACTTC.

In this sample, this clone turned up a few times. The genes are TRBV10-3 and TRBJ1-1; 7 positions agree with TRBD1. CDR3 length equals 14 residues. Germline values: CDR1 ENHRY, CDR2 SYGVKD. J gave up 0 bases and V 6 bases, and 4 bases lay outside the gene matches. The CDR3 sequence is CAISTQGMNTEAFF. CDR3 DNA sequence: TGTGCCATCAGCACACAGGGGATGAACACTGAAGCTTTCTTT.